These 23 T cell receptor beta chains were sequenced from one sample in a study of T cells in narcolepsy. TCRdb's copy holds only in-frame clones and misses some; the assay was immunoSEQ multiplex PCR. The sample includes 34,000 or so clones, almost 80% of them seen just once. Sequencing used memory (CD45RA-) CD4+ T cells from blood. These receptors originate from a human donor in good health.

The V call is TRBV14, the J call TRBJ2-7; maybe TRBD1 (6 bases). This CDR3 spans 17 amino acids. Trimming shortened V by 5 bases and J by 7 bases, and 27 bases separated the two germline ends. CDR1 and CDR2 from the germline V gene are SGHDN and FVKESK. For the CDR3, the DNA is TGTGCCAGCAGCGTCCAGGGGATTCGGGCCCCTACGCTTGAGCAGTACTTC. Its translation: CASSVQGIRAPTLEQYF.

This chain joins TRBV25-1 and TRBJ1-1; D is uncertain. The CDR3 is 15 amino acids. Trimming left V 5 bases short and J 1 base short, with 14 bases between. Per the germline V gene, CDR1 is MGHDK and CDR2 is SYGVNS. The CDR3 DNA reads as TGTGCCAGCAGTCCCCTTACCCAGGAGAACACTGAAGCTTTCTTT. Amino acids: CASSPLTQENTEAFF.

The CDR3 loop is CASSRSLGTGAGYTF. The CDR3 DNA sequence: TGTGCCAGCTCACGGTCCCTAGGGACAGGGGCTGGCTACACCTTC. J is TRBJ1-2 and V is TRBV18; 10 bases align to TRBD1. Trimming cost V 4 bases and J 7 bases; bases outside gene matches: 9. CDR1 is KGHSH and CDR2 is LQKENI in the germline V gene. This CDR3 has 15 amino acids.

The chain employs TRBV7-7 and TRBJ2-4; the match to TRBD2 covers 12 bases. The V and J ends lost 3 bases and 7 bases, in that order; junction bases with no gene match: 7. The CDR3 covers 16 residues. Germline CDR1 is SSHAT and CDR2 is FNYEAQ (reference sequence). CDR3 in DNA: TGTGCCAGCAGCTTGGCCCCTACTAGCGGGAGGAACATTCAGTACTTC. This gives the protein CASSLAPTSGRNIQYF.

The chain's CDR3 is CASSSRRSTDTQYF. In DNA, the CDR3 is TGCGCCAGCAGTAGTAGGAGGAGCACAGATACGCAGTATTTT. The chain joins TRBV5-1 to TRBJ2-3; TRBD2 might be the D (5 bases). V lost 5 bases and J lost 0, with 10 bases in between. The CDR3 runs to 14 residues. Germline CDR1 reads SGHRS; CDR2 reads YFSETQ. Filled out from reference TRBV5-1 and TRBJ2-3, the complete variable domain reads KAGVTQTPRYLIKTRGQQVTLSCSPISGHRSVSWYQQTPGQGLQFLFEYFSETQRNKGNFPGRFSGRQFSNSRSEMNVSTLELGDSALYLCASSSRRSTDTQYFGPGTRLTVL.

The CDR3 coding sequence is TGTGCCAGCAGCTTAAAAGGGGCCAATGAGCAGTTCTTC. It codes for CASSLKGANEQFF. The chain carries TRBV7-3 and TRBJ2-1, with a weak D call TRBD1 (5 bases). From germline, CDR1 is SGHTA and CDR2 FQGTGA. V was cut by 1 base and J by 6 bases, with 7 bases left in between. CDR3 length: 13 residues.

The CDR3 sequence: CASSPRYAPGQGRNGYTF. CDR3 nucleotide sequence: TGTGCCAGCAGCCCCCGGTATGCTCCGGGACAGGGAAGAAATGGCTACACCTTC. J is TRBJ1-2 and V is TRBV16; TRBD1 matches 9 bases. The CDR3 covers 18 residues. Looked up from germline, CDR1 is KGHSY and CDR2 is FQNENV. The V and J ends lost 4 bases and 6 bases, in that order; junction bases with no gene match: 18. Full variable domain (rest looked up from reference TRBV16 and TRBJ1-2): GEEVAQTPKHLVRGEGQKAKLYCAPIKGHSYVFWYQQVLKNEFKFLISFQNENVFDETGMPKERFSAKCLPNSPCSLEIQATKLEDSAVYFCASSPRYAPGQGRNGYTFGSGTRLTVV.

The chain is built from TRBV6-1 and TRBJ1-5; 9 nucleotides agree with TRBD1. The J segment lost 6 bases and the V segment lost 5 bases, leaving 8 bases of the junction unmatched. Germline V gene data show CDR1 as MNHNS and CDR2 as SASEGT. The CDR3 is 15 amino acids. CDR3 sequence (DNA): TGTGCCAGCAGTTCCGGGACAGGGTTGAGTCAGCCCCAGCATTTT. Its translation is CASSSGTGLSQPQHF.

V usage is TRBV30 and J usage is TRBJ1-5; D unclear. The CDR3 covers 12 residues. Germline values: CDR1 GTSNPN, CDR2 SVGIG (reference sequence). V was clipped by 8 bases and J by 4 bases, with 12 bases between them. The CDR3 loop is CAGGGGNQPQHF. The DNA of the CDR3 is TGTGCCGGAGGAGGTGGAAATCAGCCCCAGCATTTT.

This CDR3 is CASSLGLATNEQFF. The DNA for the CDR3 is TGTGCCAGCAGCTTGGGACTAGCGACTAATGAGCAGTTCTTC. The chain links TRBV7-6 to TRBJ2-1; TRBD2 agrees at 10 bases. Unmatched junction bases numbered 3, after V lost 3 bases and J lost 7 bases. In germline, CDR1 is SGHVS, CDR2 FNYEAQ. The CDR3 is 14 residues long.

This clone showed up just a few times. The rearrangement joins TRBV18 to TRBJ1-1; maybe TRBD1 (6 bases). The germline CDR1 and CDR2 sequences are KGHSH and LQKENI. Trimming took 3 bases from V and 8 from J, leaving 13 bases between them. The length of the CDR3 is 13 residues. The CDR3 here is CASSPIRGQEAFF. CDR3 DNA sequence: TGTGCCAGCTCACCCATCCGGGGGCAGGAAGCTTTCTTT.

This clone was counted only a few times. The chain recombines TRBV19 with TRBJ1-2; unclear D gene. Germline V gives CDR1 LNHDA, CDR2 SQIVND (reference sequence). This CDR3 is built from 12 residues. Trimming stripped 5 bases from V and 3 bases from J, with 7 bases between. CDR3: CASSGGYYGYTF. CDR3 coding DNA: TGTGCCAGTAGTGGAGGGTACTATGGCTACACCTTC.

The CDR3 coding sequence is TGCAGCGTTGGGACAGCGTTCTACGAGCAGTACTTC. Translation gives CSVGTAFYEQYF. This chain uses TRBV29-1 with TRBJ2-7, with D possibly TRBD1 on 6 matching bases. CDR1 SQVTM and CDR2 ANQGSEA come from the germline V gene. The ends were cut back, 4 bases at V and 3 bases at J, with 10 bases in the middle. The length of the CDR3 is 12 residues.

V usage is TRBV7-9 and J usage is TRBJ1-1; D is unclear. V lost 3 bases and J 1 base, leaving 3 bases between the germline ends. The length of the CDR3 is 12 residues. Per the germline V gene, CDR1 is SEHNR and CDR2 is FQNEAQ (reference sequence). The CDR3 sequence: CASSFGNTEAFF. DNA for the CDR3: TGTGCCAGCAGCTTCGGGAACACTGAAGCTTTCTTT.

This chain connects TRBV2 to TRBJ2-1; D tentatively reads TRBD1 or TRBD2 (5 bases each). CDR3 length equals 14 residues. From germline, CDR1 is SNHLY and CDR2 FYNNEI. Trimming took 6 bases from V and 4 from J, leaving 13 bases between them. CDR3 amino acids: CASRSAGRYNEQFF. In nucleotides, the CDR3 is TGTGCCAGCAGGAGTGCAGGGAGATACAATGAGCAGTTCTTC.

This clone was observed a single time. J is TRBJ1-4 and V is TRBV5-1, with a weak D call TRBD1 (5 bases). The germline V gene has CDR1 SGHRS and CDR2 YFSETQ. The CDR3 extends over 16 amino acids. V lost 4 bases and J 7 bases, leaving 20 bases between the germline ends. CDR3: CASSTGGSEPTEKLFF. The CDR3 nucleotides read TGCGCCAGCAGCACTGGGGGGAGTGAACCTACTGAAAAACTGTTTTTT.

The chain links TRBV7-2 to TRBJ2-7, with D hard to call. Germline CDR1 reads SGHTA; CDR2 reads FQGNSA. The CDR3 extends over 14 amino acids. The ends were cut back, 3 bases at V and 6 bases at J, with 15 bases in the middle. The CDR3 nucleotides are TGTGCCAGCAGCTTTTCGACTGCTTTCCGCGAGCAGTACTTC. It codes for CASSFSTAFREQYF. Drawing the rest from reference TRBV7-2 and TRBJ2-7, the complete variable domain is GAGVSQSPSNKVTEKGKDVELRCDPISGHTALYWYRQSLGQGLEFLIYFQGNSAPDKSGLPSDRFSAERTGGSVSTLTIQRTQQEDSAVYLCASSFSTAFREQYFGPGTRLTVT.

The genes are TRBV7-9 and TRBJ2-7; TRBD2 matches 9 bases. The CDR3 is 13 amino acids. The junction had 2 bases not matched to a gene; V was cut back by 7 bases and J by 1 base. The germline CDR1 and CDR2 sequences are SEHNR and FQNEAQ (reference sequence). The CDR3 loop reads CASTLAGSYEQYF. CDR3 DNA sequence: TGTGCCAGCACCCTAGCGGGGTCCTACGAGCAGTACTTC.

The rearrangement joins TRBV6-5 to TRBJ2-6; possibly TRBD1 or TRBD2 for D (6 bases each). The ends were cut back, 0 bases at V and 6 bases at J, with 9 bases in the middle. The CDR3 loop spans 15 amino acids. CDR1 is MNHEY and CDR2 is SVGAGI in the germline V gene. The chain's CDR3 is CASSYSGGQANVLTF. The CDR3 nucleotides read TGTGCCAGCAGTTACTCGGGGGGACAGGCCAACGTCCTGACTTTC.

The J gene is TRBJ1-2, the V gene TRBV6-5; D is undetermined. From germline, CDR1 is MNHEY and CDR2 SVGAGI. V was trimmed by 2 bases and J by 8 bases, leaving 18 bases between them. The CDR3 spans 15 residues. CDR3 DNA sequence: TGTGCCAGCAGTTACCAGGTCCAGGCCCCGAGGGGCTACACCTTC. This encodes CASSYQVQAPRGYTF.

This chain links TRBV10-3 with TRBJ1-2; 8 nucleotides agree with TRBD1. CDR1 ENHRY and CDR2 SYGVKD come from the germline V gene. The CDR3 is 13 amino acids. V lost 4 bases to trimming and J lost 5 bases; unmatched junction nucleotides: 3. The CDR3 DNA reads as TGTGCCATCAGTGCCAGGGGGCAATATGGCTACACCTTC. Translation: CAISARGQYGYTF.

The CDR3 bases are TGTGCCAGCAGTCCCCTGAAGACAGGGGCTAATTCACCCCTCCACTTT. Protein sequence: CASSPLKTGANSPLHF. The chain couples TRBV27 to TRBJ1-6, with 8 nucleotides matching TRBD1. Germline values: CDR1 MNHEY, CDR2 SMNVEV (reference sequence). The V gene end was trimmed by 5 bases and the J gene end by 6 bases; junction bases not matched to a gene: 9. The CDR3 covers 16 residues.

V and J are TRBV29-1 and TRBJ2-1, with a weak D call TRBD1 (6 bases). The CDR3 loop spans 13 amino acids. Germline lookup yields CDR1 SQVTM and CDR2 ANQGSEA. V was trimmed by 7 bases and J by 1 base, leaving 11 bases between them. The CDR3 DNA sequence: TGCAGCGACCTACAGGGTTCCTACAATGAGCAGTTCTTC. It is translated as CSDLQGSYNEQFF.